This TCR beta chain was sequenced for a study of OX40 agonist ivuxolimab in advanced cancers. Study context: Averaging about 60 years in age, with a range of roughly 23 to 80, the cohort was 82.7% male.

As concerns this clone: The antigen remains undetermined.

The protocol was immunoSEQ multiplex PCR, while the TCRdb copy is restricted to in-frame clones and leaves out a portion. The sample yields 80,000 to 100,000 clones, about 90% seen once. Study findings and constraints: Compared with CD4+, CD8+ T cells on average had more expanded clones.

The CDR3 length is 14 residues. V lost 1 base and J lost 5, with 6 bases in between. The germline V gene encodes CDR1 MNHNS and CDR2 SASEGT. Exclusion of a patient followed from autoimmune disease history or systemic immunosuppression. The specimen was CD4+ or CD8+ T cells sorted from blood, collected in a trial of the OX40 agonist ivuxolimab. V usage is TRBV6-1 and J usage is TRBJ1-6; D is undetermined. The clonotype originates from an adult with an advanced solid tumor such as melanoma, head and neck, liver or kidney cancer. CDR3 loop: CASSEGRNNSPLHF. In nucleotides, the CDR3 is TGTGCCAGCAGTGAAGGACGGAATAATTCACCCCTCCACTTT.